This T cell receptor beta chain originates from a study of patients and donors after allogeneic stem cell transplantation. TCRdb itself ran the RT-PCR reads through MiXCR, one entry per CDR3 protein. The sample lists about 960,000 distinct CDR3 sequences; about 20% were seen once. V dropped 1 base and J dropped 4; count of bases not matched to a gene: 9. Germline assignment: CDR1 SGHTA and CDR2 FQGNSA. This CDR3 contains 17 residues. The genes are TRBV7-2 and TRBJ1-2, with 10 bases identical to TRBD1. Sequencing used blood, either unsorted or a sorted T cell fraction (not recorded which). The sequence was obtained from a human donor who was either an allogeneic HSCT recipient or a stem cell or donor lymphocyte infusion donor (not recorded which). It is not recorded whose cells these are; they may come from a transplant donor. In DNA form, the CDR3 reads TGTGCCAGCAGCTTAGGACGAAGGGACAGGGGTTCCTATGGCTACACCTTC. As protein: CASSLGRRDRGSYGYTF.